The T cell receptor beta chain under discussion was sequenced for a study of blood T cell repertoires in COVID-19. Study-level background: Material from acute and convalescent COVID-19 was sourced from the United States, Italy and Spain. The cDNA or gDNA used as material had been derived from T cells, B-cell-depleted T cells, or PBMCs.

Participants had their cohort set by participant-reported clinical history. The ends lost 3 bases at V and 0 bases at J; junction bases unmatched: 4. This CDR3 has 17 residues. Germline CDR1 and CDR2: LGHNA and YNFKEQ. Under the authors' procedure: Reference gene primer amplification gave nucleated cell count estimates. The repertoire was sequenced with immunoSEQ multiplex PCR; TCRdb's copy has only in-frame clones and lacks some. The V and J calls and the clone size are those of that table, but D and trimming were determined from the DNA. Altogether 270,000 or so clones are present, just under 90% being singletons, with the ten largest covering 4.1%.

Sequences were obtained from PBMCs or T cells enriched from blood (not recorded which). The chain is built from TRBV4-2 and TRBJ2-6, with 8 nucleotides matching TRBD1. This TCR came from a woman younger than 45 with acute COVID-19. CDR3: CASSQGQVLSGANVLTF. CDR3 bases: TGTGCCAGCAGCCAGGGACAGGTTCTCTCTGGGGCCAACGTCCTGACTTTC.